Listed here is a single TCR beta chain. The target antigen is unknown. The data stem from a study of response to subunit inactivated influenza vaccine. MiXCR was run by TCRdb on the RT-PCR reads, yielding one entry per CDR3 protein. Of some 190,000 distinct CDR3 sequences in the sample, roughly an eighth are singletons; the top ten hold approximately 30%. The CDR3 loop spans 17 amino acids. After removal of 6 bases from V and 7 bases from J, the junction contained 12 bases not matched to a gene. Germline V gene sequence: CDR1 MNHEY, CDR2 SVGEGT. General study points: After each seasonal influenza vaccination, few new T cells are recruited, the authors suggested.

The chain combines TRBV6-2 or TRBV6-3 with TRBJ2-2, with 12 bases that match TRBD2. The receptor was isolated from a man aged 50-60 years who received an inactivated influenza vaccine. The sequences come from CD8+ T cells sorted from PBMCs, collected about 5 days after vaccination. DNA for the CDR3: TGTGCCAGCAGACCTCTGCTAGCGGGAGGGCCATACGGGGAGCTGTTTTTT. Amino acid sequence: CASRPLLAGGPYGELFF.